What follows are 31 T cell receptor beta chains derived from one specimen sequenced in a study of OX40 agonist ivuxolimab in advanced cancers. TCRdb's table, derived via immunoSEQ multiplex PCR, lists solely in-frame clones and lacks some. The table has 40,000 to 60,000 clones, 85% seen once. The specimen comprised CD4+ or CD8+ T cells sorted from blood, sampled in a trial of the OX40 agonist ivuxolimab. Receptor source: an adult with an advanced solid tumor such as melanoma, head and neck, liver or kidney cancer.

Points on this clone: One junction end does not reproduce the germline sequence, and a read error may be involved. This chain links TRBV5-8 with TRBJ2-1, with unresolved D. The length of the CDR3 is 8 residues. Germline V CDR1 and CDR2: SGHTS, YDEGEE. The CDR3 reads CASSLEIF. DNA of the CDR3: TGTGCCAGCAGCTTGGAGATCTTC.

The chain combines TRBV11-2 with TRBJ2-3; 11 bases fit TRBD1. The CDR3 has 17 residues. The J segment lost 3 bases and the V segment lost 5 bases, leaving 10 bases of the junction unmatched. Looked up from germline, CDR1 is SGHAT and CDR2 is FQNNGV. The CDR3 reads CASSAYAGTGGTDTQYF. CDR3 DNA: TGTGCCAGCAGCGCATATGCCGGGACAGGGGGGACAGATACGCAGTATTTT.

The chain is built from TRBV9 and TRBJ1-2, with TRBD1 matching over 10 bases. The ends lost 6 bases at V and 5 bases at J; junction bases unmatched: 7. Looked up from germline, CDR1 is SGDLS and CDR2 is YYNGEE. There are 14 residues in the CDR3. The CDR3, as DNA: TGTGCCAGCACCCCAGGACAGGGGGAATATGGCTACACCTTC. Its protein is CASTPGQGEYGYTF.

This clone was found once. This chain joins TRBV5-1 and TRBJ2-7; D may match TRBD1 or TRBD2 (5 bases each). V dropped 0 bases and J dropped 0 bases, with 10 bases sitting between them. Looked up from germline, CDR1 is SGHRS and CDR2 is YFSETQ. The CDR3 contains 15 residues. The CDR3 sequence is CASSLAFGGSYEQYV. CDR3 DNA: TGCGCCAGCAGCTTGGCGTTTGGGGGCTCCTACGAGCAGTACGTC.

This chain joins TRBV5-1 and TRBJ1-1; D is possibly TRBD1 (6 bases). The CDR3 consists of 15 residues. V lost 4 bases, J lost 6 bases, and 19 bases lay in between. The germline gives CDR1 SGHRS, CDR2 YFSETQ. As DNA, the CDR3 is TGCGCCAGCAGCGGGGGCCTTGGGGGCTCAGCTGAAGCTTTCTTT. Protein: CASSGGLGGSAEAFF.

The chain links TRBV7-6 to TRBJ1-1; the match to TRBD1 covers 8 bases. Germline lookup yields CDR1 SGHVS and CDR2 FNYEAQ. The ends lost 1 base at V and 5 bases at J; junction bases unmatched: 6. The CDR3 sequence is 15 residues long. DNA of the CDR3: TGTGCCAGCAGCTTAGGACCCACAGGGGGTACTGAAGCTTTCTTT. This sequence encodes CASSLGPTGGTEAFF.

J is TRBJ2-7 and V is TRBV28, with 10 bases aligning to TRBD1. Trimming at V came to 4 bases and at J to 4 bases, leaving 10 bases not matched to a gene. CDR3 length: 16 residues. In germline, CDR1 is MDHEN, CDR2 SYDVKM. CDR3 residues: CASSWTTGGDTYEQYF. The CDR3 bases are TGTGCCAGCAGTTGGACGACAGGGGGCGATACTTACGAGCAGTACTTC.

The chain has TRBV25-1 and TRBJ1-4; D is unresolved. There are 15 residues in the CDR3. Germline lookup yields CDR1 MGHDK and CDR2 SYGVNS. The V gene lost 3 bases and the J gene lost 2 bases, with 10 bases spanning the gap. Here the CDR3 DNA reads TGTGCCAGCAGTGAGTATGCAGGCACTAATGAAAAACTGTTTTTT. This gives the protein CASSEYAGTNEKLFF.

V is TRBV11-1 and J is TRBJ1-2, with 10 bases lining up with TRBD1. The V segment lost 5 bases and the J segment 6 bases; nucleotides outside the gene matches: 9. Germline V gives CDR1 SGHAT, CDR2 FQDESV (reference sequence). The CDR3 spans 15 residues. In DNA, the CDR3 is TGTGCCAGCAGCCCGCTGACAGGGGGCGTTAATGGCTACACCTTC. It is translated as CASSPLTGGVNGYTF.

The chain joins TRBV7-3 to TRBJ2-3; D could derive from TRBD1 or TRBD2 (6 bases each). CDR3 size: 15 residues. Per the germline V gene, CDR1 is SGHTA and CDR2 is FQGTGA. V gave up 5 bases and J gave up 4 bases, with 16 bases separating them. CDR3 in amino acids: CASSPLGGRADTQYF. CDR3 sequence (DNA): TGTGCCAGCAGCCCCCTGGGGGGCAGGGCAGATACGCAGTATTTT.

This clone has only one observation. The chain uses TRBV9 and TRBJ2-2; TRBD2 is a possible D gene (7 bases). This CDR3 is 18 amino acids long. The ends were cut back, 0 bases at V and 4 bases at J, with 19 bases in the middle. Germline CDR1 is SGDLS and CDR2 is YYNGEE. CDR3 bases: TGTGCCAGCAGCGTAGCCCTGGGGGCGGGGGACCCCACCGGGGAGCTGTTTTTT. It yields the protein CASSVALGAGDPTGELFF. Complete variable domain (other parts from reference TRBV9 and TRBJ2-2): DSGVTQTPKHLITATGQRVTLRCSPRSGDLSVYWYQQSLDQGLQFLIQYYNGEERAKGNILERFSAQQFPDLHSELNLSSLELGDSALYFCASSVALGAGDPTGELFFGEGSRLTVL.

Ten or more counts support this clone. The chain uses TRBV10-2 and TRBJ1-1; D is uncertain. The CDR3 spans 12 residues. V was trimmed by 0 bases and J by 5 bases, leaving 4 bases between them. CDR1 is WSHSY and CDR2 is SAAADI in the germline V gene. This chain's CDR3 is CASSESGTEAFF. CDR3 bases: TGCGCCAGCAGTGAGTCTGGGACTGAAGCTTTCTTT.

The chain carries TRBV30 and TRBJ1-2; possible D gene TRBD1, 6 bases. Germline V gene sequence: CDR1 GTSNPN, CDR2 SVGIG (reference sequence). Trimming shortened V by 2 bases and J by 6 bases, and 22 bases separated the two germline ends. CDR3 length equals 16 residues. As DNA, the CDR3 is TGTGCCTGGAGTACCCCATGGACAGTAAGATCAGATGGCTACACCTTC. It specifies CAWSTPWTVRSDGYTF. Full variable domain (missing parts from reference TRBV30 and TRBJ1-2): SQTIHQWPATLVQPVGSPLSLECTVEGTSNPNLYWYRQAAGRGLQLLFYSVGIGQISSEVPQNLSASRPQDRQFILSSKKLLLSDSGFYLCAWSTPWTVRSDGYTFGSGTRLTVV.

The chain carries TRBV23-1 and TRBJ2-1; 9 nucleotides agree with TRBD1. TRBV23-1 is assigned to the ORF class and has an uncertain function. The CDR3 consists of 17 residues. Germline trimming cut 4 bases from V and 5 bases from J; bases unmatched to any gene: 12. For the CDR3, the DNA is TGCGCCAGCAGTCGTCGACTTCCGGGACAGGGAGACAATGAGCAGTTCTTC. Translating gives CASSRRLPGQGDNEQFF.

The chain combines TRBV9 with TRBJ1-1; D unclear. V was cut by 2 bases and J by 1 base, with 6 bases left in between. CDR3 length: 13 amino acids. The germline CDR1 and CDR2 sequences are SGDLS and YYNGEE. CDR3 in DNA: TGTGCCAGCAGCGTTTCAGAGAACACTGAAGCTTTCTTT. Translated: CASSVSENTEAFF. Combining the CDR3 with reference TRBV9 and TRBJ1-1 gives the whole variable domain DSGVTQTPKHLITATGQRVTLRCSPRSGDLSVYWYQQSLDQGLQFLIQYYNGEERAKGNILERFSAQQFPDLHSELNLSSLELGDSALYFCASSVSENTEAFFGQGTRLTVV.

This clone has a handful of counts. The rearrangement joins TRBV27 to TRBJ1-3; no firm D call. The CDR3 spans 15 residues. Germline lookup yields CDR1 MNHEY and CDR2 SMNVEV (reference sequence). Trimming left V 4 bases short and J 0 bases short, with 10 bases between. CDR3 protein: CASSSGGTSGNTIYF. The CDR3 nucleotides are TGTGCCAGCAGTTCGGGCGGTACCTCTGGAAACACCATATATTTT.

The chain has TRBV9 and TRBJ1-3, with D perhaps matching TRBD1 (5 bases). Germline CDR1 and CDR2: SGDLS and YYNGEE. V lost 4 bases, J lost 4 bases, and 12 bases lay in between. The CDR3 totals 14 residues. This chain's CDR3 is CASSTPTEGNTIYF. CDR3 in DNA: TGTGCCAGCAGCACCCCGACAGAAGGAAACACCATATATTTT. The variable domain in full, completed from reference TRBV9 and TRBJ1-3, reads DSGVTQTPKHLITATGQRVTLRCSPRSGDLSVYWYQQSLDQGLQFLIQYYNGEERAKGNILERFSAQQFPDLHSELNLSSLELGDSALYFCASSTPTEGNTIYFGEGSWLTVV.

The J gene is TRBJ2-3, the V gene TRBV5-6, with D possibly TRBD2 on 5 matching bases. The germline V gene encodes CDR1 SGHDT and CDR2 YYEEEE. Trimming shortened V by 0 bases and J by 2 bases, and 10 bases separated the two germline ends. CDR3 length equals 15 residues. The CDR3 protein is CASSLGETITDTQYF. For the CDR3, the DNA is TGTGCCAGCAGCTTGGGGGAGACTATCACAGATACGCAGTATTTT.

The CDR3 DNA reads as TGCGCCAGCAGCCATGGACTAGGTGACAATGAGCAGTTCTTC. The encoded protein is CASSHGLGDNEQFF. V gene TRBV4-3 combines with J gene TRBJ2-1; 7 positions agree with TRBD2. The CDR3 is made up of 14 amino acids. CDR1 LGHNA and CDR2 YSLEER come from the germline V gene. Trimming removed 3 bases from V and 5 bases from J; junction bases left unmatched: 4.

The chain recombines TRBV11-2 with TRBJ2-7; the match to TRBD1 covers 9 bases. Germline CDR1 is SGHAT and CDR2 is FQNNGV. V shed 4 bases, J shed 6 bases, and the junction held 10 bases outside the gene matches. The CDR3 length is 15 residues. CDR3 nucleotides: TGTGCCAGCAGCTGGAGGACCGGGACAGGGCTCGAGCAGTACTTC. Translated: CASSWRTGTGLEQYF.

This clone was observed a single time. The chain joins TRBV27 to TRBJ1-1; D ambiguous. Germline assignment: CDR1 MNHEY and CDR2 SMNVEV (reference sequence). Trimming removed 6 bases from V and 4 bases from J, with 12 bases in between. The CDR3 has 13 amino acids. For the CDR3, the DNA is TGTGCCAGCAGACTAAATTGGGGCACTGAAGCTTTCTTT. It is translated as CASRLNWGTEAFF.

The chain combines TRBV11-2 with TRBJ2-1; D assignment may be TRBD1 or TRBD2 (7 bases each). The germline gives CDR1 SGHAT, CDR2 FQNNGV. The V end was cut by 4 bases, the J end by 7 bases, with 20 bases between. The CDR3 sequence is 16 residues long. The DNA of the CDR3 is TGTGCCAGCAGCTCCCGGGGAGGGGGCGCGGGAAATGAGCAGTTCTTC. Protein: CASSSRGGGAGNEQFF.

The sample holds one count of this clone. This sequence joins TRBV5-4 and TRBJ1-1; tentatively, D is TRBD1 (5 bases). V dropped 4 bases and J dropped 1 base, with 11 bases sitting between them. CDR3 size: 14 residues. Germline lookup yields CDR1 SGHNT and CDR2 YYREEE (reference sequence). The chain's CDR3 is CASSLKGANTEAFF. The CDR3 DNA is TGTGCCAGCAGCCTGAAAGGGGCGAACACTGAAGCTTTCTTT.

The chain links TRBV23-1 to TRBJ1-3, with no clear D. TRBV23-1 is an ORF for which the function is uncertain. Trimming took 10 bases from V and 2 from J, leaving 9 bases between them. This CDR3 region has 12 residues. In DNA, the CDR3 is TGCGCCATCGCCCGGGCTGGAAACACCATATATTTT. This sequence encodes CAIARAGNTIYF.

This chain uses TRBV5-5 with TRBJ2-7; D not resolved. Germline CDR1 reads SGHKS; CDR2 reads YYEKEE (reference sequence). Trimming stripped 4 bases from V and 2 bases from J, with 10 bases between. CDR3 length equals 13 residues. CDR3 nucleotides: TGTGCCAGCAGCAATGATATGACCTACGAGCAGTACTTC. Translated: CASSNDMTYEQYF.

V gene TRBV7-6 combines with J gene TRBJ1-1; 8 bases are shared with TRBD1. Trimming took 5 bases from V and 6 from J; bases not matched to a gene: 14. The CDR3 length is 16 residues. Per germline, CDR1 SGHVS and CDR2 FNYEAQ. CDR3 nucleotides: TGTGCCAGCAGCCCCCACCGACAGGGGATTAGCGCTGAAGCTTTCTTT. Translated: CASSPHRQGISAEAFF. The complete variable domain, with remaining parts taken from reference TRBV7-6 and TRBJ1-1, reads GAGVSQSPRYKVTKRGQDVALRCDPISGHVSLYWYRQALGQGPEFLTYFNYEAQQDKSGLPNDRFSAERPEGSISTLTIQRTEQRDSAMYRCASSPHRQGISAEAFFGQGTRLTVV.

This CDR3 reads CASSHSATGESYEQYF. As DNA, the CDR3 is TGCGCCAGCAGCCATTCAGCGACAGGGGAGTCCTACGAGCAGTACTTC. The genes are TRBV4-1 and TRBJ2-7; TRBD1 matches at 8 bases. V lost 3 bases and J lost 1; bases outside the gene matches: 8. The germline CDR1 and CDR2 sequences are MGHRA and YSYEKL. This CDR3 comprises 16 residues.

This chain uses TRBV6-1 with TRBJ1-2; maybe TRBD1 (5 bases). Germline CDR1 and CDR2: MNHNS and SASEGT. The CDR3 has 13 residues. V was clipped by 7 bases and J by 4 bases, with 13 bases between them. CDR3 sequence reads: CASTPGYPYGYTF. CDR3 coding DNA: TGTGCCAGCACCCCAGGGTATCCCTATGGCTACACCTTC.

The genes are TRBV9 and TRBJ2-1; 11 bases fit TRBD2. This CDR3 region has 19 residues. The V gene end was trimmed by 3 bases and the J gene end by 0 bases; junction bases not matched to a gene: 11. Germline CDR1 and CDR2: SGDLS and YYNGEE. The CDR3 sequence is CASSATGTSGRSSYNEQFF. The CDR3 DNA follows: TGTGCCAGCAGCGCAACCGGGACTAGCGGACGGAGCTCCTACAATGAGCAGTTCTTC. The complete variable domain, with remaining parts taken from reference TRBV9 and TRBJ2-1, reads DSGVTQTPKHLITATGQRVTLRCSPRSGDLSVYWYQQSLDQGLQFLIQYYNGEERAKGNILERFSAQQFPDLHSELNLSSLELGDSALYFCASSATGTSGRSSYNEQFFGPGTRLTVL.

The genes are TRBV27 and TRBJ2-5, with TRBD1 identical over 7 bases. J was trimmed by 5 bases and V by 0 bases; bases with no gene match: 6. The CDR3 covers 15 residues. Germline V CDR1 and CDR2: MNHEY, SMNVEV (reference sequence). The CDR3 DNA follows: TGTGCCAGCAGTTTATCATGGTGGGACAGCGAGACCCAGTACTTC. Amino acids: CASSLSWWDSETQYF.

By share, this clone ranks as medium-sized. The chain is built from TRBV4-1 and TRBJ2-7; possibly TRBD2 for D (5 bases). In germline, CDR1 is MGHRA, CDR2 YSYEKL. Trimming took off 4 bases at V and 4 bases at J, with 14 bases between the two ends. CDR3 length: 14 residues. The CDR3 bases are TGCGCCAGCAGCCCAGTGGGCAGGACTTACGAGCAGTACTTC. Residues: CASSPVGRTYEQYF.